The T cell receptor (beta chain) described here comes from a study of control samples from healthy donors and cancer patients. Measured with immunoSEQ multiplex PCR; TCRdb has only the in-frame clones, and not every one. The data show more than 85,000 clones, roughly 88% seen once. V was trimmed by 1 base and J by 8 bases, leaving 7 bases between them. Per germline, CDR1 SGHDT and CDR2 YYEEEE. This CDR3 region has 13 residues. Specimen: PBMCs. This clonotype originated in a woman aged 60 to 75 with lung cancer. This chain links TRBV5-6 with TRBJ1-6; D perhaps matches TRBD1 (6 bases). In DNA form, the CDR3 reads TGTGCCAGCAGCTTGTGGACAGATTCACCCCTCCACTTT. Its protein product is CASSLWTDSPLHF.